Listed below are T cell receptor beta chains from one sample, sequenced in a study of PD-1 blockade in classical Hodgkin lymphoma. Profiling relied on immunoSEQ multiplex PCR, and the TCRdb table lists in-frame clones only, not all of them. The table records more than 35,000 clones, 76% of them present only once. This material consisted of peripheral blood mononuclear cells (PBMCs), taken before the second cycle of nivolumab. All receptors derive from a human donor with classical Hodgkin lymphoma. Each CDR3 is given with its conserved first and last residue. Each record gives: D gene, J gene, V gene, CDR3 protein. D genes are given only for firm matches.

.,TRBJ1-2,TRBV5-1,CASSPGGPIVGYTF
.,TRBJ2-2,TRBV4-1,CASSHSWAQPANTGELFF
TRBD2,TRBJ2-7,TRBV7-2,CASSPQAGDEQYF
.,TRBJ1-2,TRBV5-6,CASSFLRDIYTF
.,TRBJ1-1,TRBV9,CASSPEGGAGEAFF
.,TRBJ1-4,TRBV7-6,CASSFLGGYNEKLFF
TRBD2,TRBJ2-1,TRBV4-3,CASSQFPLAGGSSYNEQFF
TRBD1,TRBJ1-4,TRBV5-1,CASTTGDSNEKLFF
.,TRBJ2-7,TRBV4-1,CASSLSWRGDYEQYF
.,TRBJ2-1,TRBV10-1,CASSESETTYNEQFF